This TCR beta chain emerged from a study of T cell repertoires in cytomegalovirus infection. Study background: Both CMV infection and a matching HLA type were indicated by public TCR beta signatures. Study results and limitations: Public TCR beta family frequency separated CMV-and-HLA carriers, including in an independent cohort. There were HLA-C-restricted CMV-specific TCR beta clonotypes dominating the ex vivo response.

This clonotype appeared many times. Its antigen is not identified. TCRdb redid the calling of the reads with MiXCR, one entry per CDR3 protein. The sample consists of some 390,000 distinct CDR3 sequences, 18% of them appearing once. V lost 5 bases and J lost 5; bases outside the gene matches: 4. This CDR3 is built from 15 residues. Germline assignment: CDR1 SGHTA and CDR2 FQGNSA. The clonotype comes from a human donor in good health (CMV status not recorded). Some clones in this sample may be carry-over from other donors' samples. Sequencing used PBMCs. J is TRBJ1-6 and V is TRBV7-2; the match to TRBD1 covers 9 bases. The CDR3 DNA reads as TGTGCCAGCAGCCTCGGGACAGGGAATAATTCACCCCTCCACTTT. It encodes CASSLGTGNNSPLHF.